The 4 T cell receptor beta chains below all came from one sample that was sequenced in a study of cytomegalovirus exposure and HLA in healthy donors. 60 Vbeta and 13 Jbeta primers were used in PCR. Method: immunoSEQ multiplex PCR; TCRdb's copy keeps in-frame clones and lacks some. Counted here are 140,000 to 150,000 clones, 80% occurring once; the ten biggest clones make up 2.9%. The specimen was PBMCs. The receptors originated from a woman in her twenties or thirties in good health and CMV-seronegative.

This clone came up once. The chain uses TRBV7-2 and TRBJ1-1; tentatively, D is TRBD1 (5 bases). Trimming removed 4 bases from V and 4 bases from J, with 16 bases in between. CDR1 is SGHTA and CDR2 is FQGNSA in the germline V gene. The CDR3 is 15 residues long. The CDR3 DNA reads as TGTGCCAGCAGCTCTCCCTTCCTGGGGCCCACTGAAGCTTTCTTT. This sequence encodes CASSSPFLGPTEAFF.

The chain has TRBV23-1 and TRBJ2-1; 12 nucleotides agree with TRBD1. TRBV23-1 is given ORF status, its function remaining uncertain. The CDR3 loop spans 16 amino acids. The junction had 5 bases not matched to a gene; V was cut back by 0 bases and J by 8 bases. CDR3 region: CASSQSGTGGFDEQFF. The DNA of the CDR3 is TGCGCCAGCAGTCAATCGGGGACAGGGGGCTTCGATGAGCAGTTCTTC.

This clone has just one count. This rearrangement joins TRBV19 to TRBJ1-4; maybe TRBD1 (6 bases). The CDR3 covers 14 residues. Germline values: CDR1 LNHDA, CDR2 SQIVND (reference sequence). Trimming left V 5 bases short and J 10 bases short, with 17 bases between. CDR3 bases: TGTGCCAGTAGTTTACAGGGCCTGGATCCAAAACTGTTTTTT. The encoded protein is CASSLQGLDPKLFF. Full variable domain (outside the CDR3, taken from reference TRBV19 and TRBJ1-4): DGGITQSPKYLFRKEGQNVTLSCEQNLNHDAMYWYRQDPGQGLRLIYYSQIVNDFQKGDIAEGYSVSREKKESFPLTVTSAQKNPTAFYLCASSLQGLDPKLFFGSGTQLSVL.

V gene TRBV7-9 combines with J gene TRBJ1-1, with D hard to call. Between the trimmed V and J ends, which lost 7 bases and 2 bases, there was a span of 23 bases. Germline V gene sequence: CDR1 SEHNR, CDR2 FQNEAQ (reference sequence). This CDR3 has 17 residues. The CDR3 spells CASKPRTLGEANTEAFF. The CDR3, as DNA: TGTGCCAGCAAACCCCGCACGCTCGGGGAAGCAAACACTGAAGCTTTCTTT. The full variable domain, completed using reference TRBV7-9 and TRBJ1-1, is DTGVSQNPRHKITKRGQNVTFRCDPISEHNRLYWYRQTLGQGPEFLTYFQNEAQLEKSRLLSDRFSAERPKGSFSTLEIQRTEQGDSAMYLCASKPRTLGEANTEAFFGQGTRLTVV.